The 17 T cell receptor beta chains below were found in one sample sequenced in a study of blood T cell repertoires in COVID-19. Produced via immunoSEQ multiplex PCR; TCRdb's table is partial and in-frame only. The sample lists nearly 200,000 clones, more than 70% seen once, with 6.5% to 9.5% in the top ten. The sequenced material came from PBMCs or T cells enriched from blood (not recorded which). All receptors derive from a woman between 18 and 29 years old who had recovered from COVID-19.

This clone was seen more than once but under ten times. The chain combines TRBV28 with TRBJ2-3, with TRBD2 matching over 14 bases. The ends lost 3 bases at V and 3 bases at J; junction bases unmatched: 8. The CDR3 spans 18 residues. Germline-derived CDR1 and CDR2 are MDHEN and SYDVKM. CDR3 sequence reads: CASSFPRLAGGSTDTQYF. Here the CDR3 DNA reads TGTGCCAGCAGTTTCCCTCGACTAGCGGGGGGGTCAACAGATACGCAGTATTTT.

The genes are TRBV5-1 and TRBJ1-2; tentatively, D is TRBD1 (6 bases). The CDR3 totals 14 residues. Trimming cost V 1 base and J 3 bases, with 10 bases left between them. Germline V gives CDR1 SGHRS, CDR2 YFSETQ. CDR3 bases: TGCGCCAGCAGCTTGACCCCAGGGGACTATGGCTACACCTTC. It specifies CASSLTPGDYGYTF.

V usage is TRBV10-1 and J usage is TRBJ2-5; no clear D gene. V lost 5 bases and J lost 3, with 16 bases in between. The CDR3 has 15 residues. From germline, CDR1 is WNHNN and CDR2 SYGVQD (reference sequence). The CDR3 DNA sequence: TGCGCCAGCAGTCCCGGCAGGTTGGCAAAAGAGACCCAGTACTTC. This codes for CASSPGRLAKETQYF.

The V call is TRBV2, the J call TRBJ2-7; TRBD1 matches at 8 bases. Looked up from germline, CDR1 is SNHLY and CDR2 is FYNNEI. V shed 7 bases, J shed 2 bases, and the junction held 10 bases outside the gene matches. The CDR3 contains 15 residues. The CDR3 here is CASTSPGTGTYEQYF. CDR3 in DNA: TGTGCCAGCACCTCGCCCGGGACAGGAACCTACGAGCAGTACTTC.

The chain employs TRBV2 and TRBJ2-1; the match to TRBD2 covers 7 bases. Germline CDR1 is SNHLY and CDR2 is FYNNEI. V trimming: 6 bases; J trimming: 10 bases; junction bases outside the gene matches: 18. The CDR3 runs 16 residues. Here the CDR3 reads CASSPSGTRSALEQFF. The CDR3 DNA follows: TGTGCCAGCAGCCCCAGCGGGACCCGCTCGGCTCTGGAGCAGTTCTTC.

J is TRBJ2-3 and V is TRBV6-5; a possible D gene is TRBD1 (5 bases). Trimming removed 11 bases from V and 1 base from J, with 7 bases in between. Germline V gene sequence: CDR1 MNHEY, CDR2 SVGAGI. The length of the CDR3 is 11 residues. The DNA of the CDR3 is TGTGCCGTGGGGCGCACAGATACGCAGTATTTT. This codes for CAVGRTDTQYF.

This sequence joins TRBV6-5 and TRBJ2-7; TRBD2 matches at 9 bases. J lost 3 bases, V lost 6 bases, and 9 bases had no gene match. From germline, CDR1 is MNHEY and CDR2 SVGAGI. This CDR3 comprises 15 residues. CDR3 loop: CASRRSSGANYEQYF. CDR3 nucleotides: TGTGCCAGCAGGAGGTCTAGCGGGGCAAACTACGAGCAGTACTTC.

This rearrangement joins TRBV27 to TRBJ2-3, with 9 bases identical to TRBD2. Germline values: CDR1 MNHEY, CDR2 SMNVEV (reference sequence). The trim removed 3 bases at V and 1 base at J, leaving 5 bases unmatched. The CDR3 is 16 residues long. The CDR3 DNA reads TGTGCCAGCAGTTTTATAGCGGGGGAAGGCACAGATACGCAGTATTTT. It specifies CASSFIAGEGTDTQYF.

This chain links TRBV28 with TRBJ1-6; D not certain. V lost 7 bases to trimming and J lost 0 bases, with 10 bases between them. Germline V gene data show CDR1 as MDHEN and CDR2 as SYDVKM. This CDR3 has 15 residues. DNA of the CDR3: TGTGCCAGCACCTCTGGCAGCTCCTATAATTCACCCCTCCACTTT. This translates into CASTSGSSYNSPLHF.

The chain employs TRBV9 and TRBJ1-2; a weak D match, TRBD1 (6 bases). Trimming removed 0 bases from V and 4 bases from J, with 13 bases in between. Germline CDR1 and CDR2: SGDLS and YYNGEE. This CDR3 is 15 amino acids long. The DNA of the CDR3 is TGTGCCAGCAGCGTAGGGTGGGCAGGGGCCTATGGCTACACCTTC. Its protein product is CASSVGWAGAYGYTF. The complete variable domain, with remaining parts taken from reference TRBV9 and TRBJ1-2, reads DSGVTQTPKHLITATGQRVTLRCSPRSGDLSVYWYQQSLDQGLQFLIQYYNGEERAKGNILERFSAQQFPDLHSELNLSSLELGDSALYFCASSVGWAGAYGYTFGSGTRLTVV.

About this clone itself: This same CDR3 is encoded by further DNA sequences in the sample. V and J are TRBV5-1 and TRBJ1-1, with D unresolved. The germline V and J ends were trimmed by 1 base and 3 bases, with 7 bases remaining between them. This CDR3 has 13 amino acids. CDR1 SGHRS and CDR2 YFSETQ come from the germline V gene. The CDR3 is CASSLSGDTEAFF. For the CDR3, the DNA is TGCGCCAGCAGCTTGTCCGGGGACACTGAAGCTTTCTTT.

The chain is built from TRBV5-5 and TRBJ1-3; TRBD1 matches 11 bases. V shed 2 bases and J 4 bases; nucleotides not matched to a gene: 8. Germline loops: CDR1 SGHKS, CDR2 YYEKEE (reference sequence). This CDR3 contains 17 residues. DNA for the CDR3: TGTGCCAGCAGCTTAGGACCGGGACAGGGGGACGGAAACACCATATATTTT. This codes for CASSLGPGQGDGNTIYF.

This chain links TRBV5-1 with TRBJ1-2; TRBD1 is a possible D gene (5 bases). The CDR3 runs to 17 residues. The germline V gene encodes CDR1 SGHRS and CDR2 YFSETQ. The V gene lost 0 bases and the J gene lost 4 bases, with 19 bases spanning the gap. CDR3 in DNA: TGCGCCAGCAGCTTGGTCTCAGACAGCGAGGGACTCTATGGCTACACCTTC. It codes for CASSLVSDSEGLYGYTF.

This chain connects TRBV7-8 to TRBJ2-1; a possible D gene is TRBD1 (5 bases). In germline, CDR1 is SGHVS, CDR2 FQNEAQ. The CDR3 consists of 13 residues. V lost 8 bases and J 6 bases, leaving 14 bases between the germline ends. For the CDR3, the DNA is TGTGCCAGCGGATTACACAGGTCCAATGAGCAGTTCTTC. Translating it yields CASGLHRSNEQFF.

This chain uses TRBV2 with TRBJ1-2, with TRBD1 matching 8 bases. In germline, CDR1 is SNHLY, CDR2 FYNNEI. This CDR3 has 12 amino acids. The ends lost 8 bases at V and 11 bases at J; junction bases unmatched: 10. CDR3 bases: TGTGCCAGCGGCATCGGACAGGGAGGGTACACCTTC. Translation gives CASGIGQGGYTF.

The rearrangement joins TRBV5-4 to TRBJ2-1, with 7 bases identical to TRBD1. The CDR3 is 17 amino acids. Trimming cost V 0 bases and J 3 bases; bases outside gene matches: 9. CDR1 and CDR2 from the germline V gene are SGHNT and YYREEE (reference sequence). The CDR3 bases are TGTGCCAGCAGCTTGGGTAGGGACAGTCACGTCTACAATGAGCAGTTCTTC. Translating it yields CASSLGRDSHVYNEQFF.

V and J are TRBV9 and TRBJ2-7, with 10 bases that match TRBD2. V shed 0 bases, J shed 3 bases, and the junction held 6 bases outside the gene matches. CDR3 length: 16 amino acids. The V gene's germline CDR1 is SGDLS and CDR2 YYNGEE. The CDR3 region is CASSVVPSGGIYEQYF. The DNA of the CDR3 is TGTGCCAGCAGCGTAGTCCCTAGCGGGGGAATCTACGAGCAGTACTTC.